This entry features one T cell receptor beta chain sequence. Per the germline V gene, CDR1 is LNHDA and CDR2 is SQIVND (reference sequence). V lost 10 bases and J lost 4; bases outside the gene matches: 9. This CDR3 has 13 amino acids. This sample is part of a study of blood T cell repertoires in COVID-19. Whole-study context: Whether acute or convalescent, the COVID-19 samples came from the United States, Italy and Spain. T cells, B-cell-depleted T cells, or PBMCs provided the cDNA or gDNA that served as material.

Authors' processing steps: It was from reference gene primer amplification that nucleated cell counts were estimated. Sequencing used immunoSEQ multiplex PCR; TCRdb keeps in-frame clones, though not all of them. V, J and clone size were drawn from that table, and D and trimming were deduced from the DNA. The sample holds some 51,000 clones, over 75% seen once. The TCR was taken from a man aged 40-49 years with acute or convalescent COVID-19. The sequenced material came from peripheral blood. The chain employs TRBV19 and TRBJ2-7; 8 nucleotides line up with TRBD1. Here the CDR3 reads CATRDRTHYEQYF. The DNA for the CDR3 is TGTGCCACCCGGGACAGGACCCATTACGAGCAGTACTTC. Based on the CDR3 plus reference TRBV19 and TRBJ2-7, the full variable domain is DGGITQSPKYLFRKEGQNVTLSCEQNLNHDAMYWYRQDPGQGLRLIYYSQIVNDFQKGDIAEGYSVSREKKESFPLTVTSAQKNPTAFYLCATRDRTHYEQYFGPGTRLTVT.